This is a list of T cell receptor beta chains from one sample in a study of T-cell reconstitution after alpha-beta-depleted transplantation in children. TCRdb fed the PCR reads into MiXCR, producing one record per CDR3 protein. Altogether a few hundred thousand distinct CDR3 sequences are present, about an eighth being singletons, with the ten largest covering 3.5% to 4.5%. The sample here was PBMCs, taken from the stem cell graft. All receptors come from a human donor who donated a stem cell graft to a child with Fanconi anemia. Both conserved end residues are part of each CDR3. A D gene is named only where the DNA matches it firmly. The size of a clone is reported for some rows only, either as once, few or many, or as a class for expanded clones.

clone size: NA
V gene: TRBV12-3/TRBV12-4
J gene: TRBJ2-5
D gene: TRBD2
CDR3 DNA: TGTGCCAGCAGTTCCCCAGCGGGGGGGCGGGAGACCCAGTACTTC
CDR3 protein: CASSSPAGGRETQYF

clone size: few
V gene: TRBV29-1
J gene: TRBJ1-1
D gene: NA
CDR3 DNA: TGCAGCGTTAAAGATGAACGTGTGGGACGGAACACTGAAGCTTTCTTT
CDR3 protein: CSVKDERVGRNTEAFF

clone size: few
V gene: TRBV5-1
J gene: TRBJ2-3
D gene: TRBD2
CDR3 DNA: TGCGCCAGCAGCTTGGGGCTAGCGGGGGCCAGGGATACGCAGTATTTT
CDR3 protein: CASSLGLAGARDTQYF

clone size: few
V gene: TRBV10-3
J gene: TRBJ1-1
D gene: NA
CDR3 DNA: TGTGCCACGAAAGAAGCGTCCGTGAACACTGAAGCTTTCTTT
CDR3 protein: CATKEASVNTEAFF

clone size: NA
V gene: TRBV20-1
J gene: TRBJ2-7
D gene: NA
CDR3 DNA: TGCAGTGCTAGAGATTCCTCCTACGAGCAGTACTTC
CDR3 protein: CSARDSSYEQYF

clone size: NA
V gene: TRBV20-1
J gene: TRBJ1-1
D gene: NA
CDR3 DNA: TGCAGTGCGGGAAGCTCCTTTGAAGCTTTCTTT
CDR3 protein: CSAGSSFEAFF

clone size: few
V gene: TRBV25-1
J gene: TRBJ2-1
D gene: TRBD2
CDR3 DNA: TGTGCCAGCAGGCGGGGGGAGAATGAGCAGTTCTTC
CDR3 protein: CASRRGENEQFF

clone size: many
V gene: TRBV7-2
J gene: TRBJ2-3
D gene: NA
CDR3 DNA: TGTGCCAGCAGCTTACAGATACAGGCTGCTACGCAGTATTTT
CDR3 protein: CASSLQIQAATQYF

clone size: NA
V gene: TRBV5-4
J gene: TRBJ2-5
D gene: NA
CDR3 DNA: TGTGCCAGCAGCGCGGGTGGCAGGGGCCAGCAAGAGACCCAGTACTTC
CDR3 protein: CASSAGGRGQQETQYF

clone size: NA
V gene: TRBV4-3
J gene: TRBJ1-2
D gene: NA
CDR3 DNA: TGCGCCAGCAGCCAAGATGAGGCTGTGCCGGGAGGCTACACCTTC
CDR3 protein: CASSQDEAVPGGYTF

clone size: many
V gene: TRBV12-3/TRBV12-4
J gene: TRBJ2-5
D gene: NA
CDR3 DNA: TGTGCCAGCTCCTCTAAATGGGAGACCCAGTACTTC
CDR3 protein: CASSSKWETQYF

clone size: NA
V gene: TRBV20-1
J gene: TRBJ1-5
D gene: TRBD1
CDR3 DNA: TGCAGTGCTAGAACCAGGGGGGATCTCATATATCAGCCCCAGCATTTT
CDR3 protein: CSARTRGDLIYQPQHF

clone size: many
V gene: TRBV5-5
J gene: TRBJ2-1
D gene: NA
CDR3 DNA: TGTGCCAGCAGCGCGGTAACCTACAATGAGCAGTTCTTC
CDR3 protein: CASSAVTYNEQFF

clone size: NA
V gene: TRBV18
J gene: TRBJ2-2
D gene: TRBD1
CDR3 DNA: TGTGCCAGCTCACCACCGACAGGGGGGTCCGGGGAGCTGTTTTTT
CDR3 protein: CASSPPTGGSGELFF

clone size: NA
V gene: TRBV20-1
J gene: TRBJ2-7
D gene: NA
CDR3 DNA: TGCAGTGCTAGAGGGTCTCCTACGGACAGCCGAACCTACGAGCAGTACTTC
CDR3 protein: CSARGSPTDSRTYEQYF

clone size: few
V gene: TRBV7-9
J gene: TRBJ2-2
D gene: NA
CDR3 DNA: TGTGCCAGCAGCTTTAGCGGCCACACCGGGGAGCTGTTTTTT
CDR3 protein: CASSFSGHTGELFF

clone size: few
V gene: TRBV6-2/TRBV6-3
J gene: TRBJ1-2
D gene: NA
CDR3 DNA: TGTGCCAGCAGTTATCCCGCGGGAGTATCCTATGGCTACACCTTC
CDR3 protein: CASSYPAGVSYGYTF

clone size: few
V gene: TRBV25-1
J gene: TRBJ1-1
D gene: NA
CDR3 DNA: TGTGCCAGCAGTGATCCAATCTTAGGTGATGAAGCTTTCTTT
CDR3 protein: CASSDPILGDEAFF

clone size: NA
V gene: TRBV10-3
J gene: TRBJ2-1
D gene: NA
CDR3 DNA: TGTGCCATCATGCGGTCCAATGAGCAGTTCTTC
CDR3 protein: CAIMRSNEQFF

clone size: NA
V gene: TRBV9
J gene: TRBJ2-1
D gene: NA
CDR3 DNA: TGTGCCAGCAGCTACAGTTCAGGGTTCAGATCCTACAATGAGCAGTTCTTC
CDR3 protein: CASSYSSGFRSYNEQFF

clone size: few
V gene: TRBV29-1
J gene: TRBJ1-4
D gene: NA
CDR3 DNA: TGCAGCTTTGGTACCGGGACCTATAATGAAAAACTGTTTTTT
CDR3 protein: CSFGTGTYNEKLFF

clone size: many
V gene: TRBV20-1
J gene: TRBJ2-1
D gene: NA
CDR3 DNA: TGCAGTGCTAGGGATGACAACCACAATGAGCAGTTCTTC
CDR3 protein: CSARDDNHNEQFF

clone size: NA
V gene: TRBV5-1
J gene: TRBJ2-3
D gene: NA
CDR3 DNA: TGCGCCAGCAGCTTGGGCGGGAAGCAGGGAACAGATACGCAGTATTTT
CDR3 protein: CASSLGGKQGTDTQYF